Each of the 27 T cell receptor beta chains below was sequenced from the same sample in a study of spatial heterogeneity in lung cancer. Time point reported: blood at routine non-recurrence follow-up after resection. MiXCR, run by TCRdb on the 5' RACE reads, gives a single entry per CDR3 protein. The sample holds fewer than 50,000 distinct CDR3 sequences, 10% to 13% seen once. The source was PBMCs, collected at follow-up. These receptors were collected from a female donor with early-stage non-small cell lung cancer.

This clonotype has only a few counts. This sequence joins TRBV7-9 and TRBJ1-1; TRBD1 aligns across 8 bases. CDR3 length equals 14 residues. The V gene end was trimmed by 3 bases and the J gene end by 2 bases; junction bases not matched to a gene: 2. CDR1 is SEHNR and CDR2 is FQNEAQ in the germline V gene (reference sequence). The CDR3 loop reads CASSFRGPNTEAFF. CDR3 DNA: TGTGCCAGCAGCTTCAGGGGGCCTAACACTGAAGCTTTCTTT.

The chain uses TRBV12-5 and TRBJ2-2; either TRBD1 or TRBD2 may fit D (5 bases each). The CDR3 loop spans 12 amino acids. From germline, CDR1 is LGHNT and CDR2 FRNRAP. V was pared by 9 bases and J by 7 bases, with 12 bases between. CDR3 bases: TGTGCTAGCCTCAGGGCGGGCGGGGAGCTGTTTTTT. Protein sequence: CASLRAGGELFF.

This clonotype was detected many times. The V and J genes are TRBV7-3 and TRBJ2-5; D not certain. Germline V CDR1 and CDR2: SGHTA, FQGTGA. Trimming removed 1 base from V and 6 bases from J, with 9 bases in between. This CDR3 region has 13 residues. The CDR3 DNA reads as TGTGCCAGCAGCTTAAGGAGAGAAAAGACCCAGTACTTC. Amino acid sequence: CASSLRREKTQYF.

Many counts were recorded for this clonotype. The chain joins TRBV12-3 or TRBV12-4 to TRBJ2-7, with D perhaps TRBD1 or TRBD2 (6 bases each). The V end lost 6 bases, the J end lost 3 bases, and 15 bases lay between the germline ends. This CDR3 is 14 amino acids long. The CDR3 sequence is CASSPGGPYYEQYF. In nucleotides, the CDR3 is TGTGCCAGCAGCCCCGGGGGCCCCTACTACGAGCAGTACTTC.

V and J are TRBV19 and TRBJ2-3; D remains ambiguous. CDR1 is LNHDA, CDR2 SQIVND, per germline (reference sequence). This CDR3 has 14 residues. Trimming removed 7 bases at V and 1 base at J, with 12 bases between. CDR3 protein: CASTTELGTDTQYF. Written as DNA, the CDR3 is TGTGCCAGTACCACGGAGCTCGGCACAGATACGCAGTATTTT.

This clonotype has at least ten counts. The gene calls are TRBV3-1 and TRBJ2-5, with D tentatively TRBD1 or TRBD2 (5 bases each). CDR1 and CDR2 from the germline V gene are LGHDT and YNNKEL (reference sequence). This CDR3 spans 16 amino acids. The ends were cut back, 0 bases at V and 8 bases at J, with 19 bases in the middle. CDR3 residues: CASSQDGGRRRGTQYF. The CDR3 bases are TGTGCCAGCAGCCAAGATGGGGGTAGGAGACGGGGCACCCAGTACTTC.

The chain links TRBV10-3 to TRBJ2-3; the match to TRBD1 covers 7 bases. V was pared by 6 bases and J by 5 bases, with 8 bases of the junction left unmatched. Per the germline V gene, CDR1 is ENHRY and CDR2 is SYGVKD. CDR3 length equals 14 residues. The CDR3 spells CAISNGQVEDTQYF. The CDR3 DNA is TGTGCCATCAGCAATGGACAGGTTGAAGATACGCAGTATTTT.

This clonotype was detected a few times. The rearrangement joins TRBV7-8 to TRBJ1-1; D uncertain. Germline V gene data show CDR1 as SGHVS and CDR2 as FQNEAQ. CDR3 length equals 13 residues. The ends were cut back, 1 base at V and 4 bases at J, with 7 bases in the middle. CDR3 protein: CASSLEEGTEAFF. DNA for the CDR3: TGTGCCAGCAGCTTAGAGGAGGGCACTGAAGCTTTCTTT.

This clonotype was seen a few times. The chain recombines TRBV29-1 with TRBJ1-1, with D unresolved. V was shortened by 6 bases and J by 1 base, with 9 bases between the two germline ends. The CDR3 is 12 amino acids. Germline assignment: CDR1 SQVTM and CDR2 ANQGSEA. In DNA form, the CDR3 reads TGCAGCGTCTTGGAGGGGAACACTGAAGCTTTCTTT. Translation: CSVLEGNTEAFF.

Details on this clonotype: A much larger clone differs from this one at a single base, so this may be a read error. This chain links TRBV7-9 with TRBJ2-2; TRBD2 might be the D (5 bases). Germline V gives CDR1 SEHNR, CDR2 FQNEAQ (reference sequence). The length of the CDR3 is 13 residues. This CDR3 is CANSLASTGELFF. The CDR3 bases are TGTGCCAACAGCTTAGCGAGCACCGGGGAGCTGTTTTTT. Together with reference TRBV7-9 and TRBJ2-2, the CDR3 gives the full variable domain: DTGVSQNPRHKITKRGQNVTFRCDPISEHNRLYWYRQTLGQGPEFLTYFQNEAQLEKSRLLSDRFSAERPKGSFSTLEIQRTEQGDSAMYLCANSLASTGELFFGEGSRLTVL.

This clonotype was seen repeatedly, ten times or more. J is TRBJ1-1 and V is TRBV6-1; D is perhaps TRBD1 (6 bases). V gave up 1 base and J gave up 9 bases, with 15 bases separating them. The CDR3 extends over 14 amino acids. CDR1 is MNHNS and CDR2 is SASEGT in the germline V gene. CDR3 DNA: TGTGCCAGCAGTGAAGGCAGGGGTGAGAGGAAAGCTTTCTTT. It yields the protein CASSEGRGERKAFF.

This clonotype was observed many times. V and J are TRBV11-2 and TRBJ2-7, with a tentative D call TRBD2 (6 bases). Trimming took off 4 bases at V and 5 bases at J, with 21 bases between the two ends. The V gene's germline CDR1 is SGHAT and CDR2 FQNNGV. CDR3 size: 16 residues. In DNA form, the CDR3 reads TGTGCCAGCAGCTCCCTAGCTCGGCGGGGCCCCCACGAGCAGTACTTC. Protein product: CASSSLARRGPHEQYF.

A few counts support this clonotype. The junction does not match germline at one end; this may be a read error. V and J are TRBV6-2 or TRBV6-3 and TRBJ2-6; D unresolved. The germline V gene encodes CDR1 MNHEY and CDR2 SVGEGT. The CDR3 is 13 residues long. The CDR3 loop is CASSNSGANVLTF. Written as DNA, the CDR3 is TGTGCCAGCAGTAACTCTGGGGCCAACGTCCTGACTTTC.

This clonotype appeared a few times. The V call is TRBV28, the J call TRBJ1-2; D unresolved. Trimming took off 3 bases at V and 6 bases at J, with 14 bases between the two ends. CDR3 length: 14 residues. CDR1 is MDHEN and CDR2 is SYDVKM in the germline V gene. The DNA for the CDR3 is TGTGCCAGCAGTTTCGTCAGTACAGATGATGGCTACACCTTC. It codes for CASSFVSTDDGYTF.

This clonotype was recorded at least ten times. The chain uses TRBV28 and TRBJ2-7; D gene uncertain. Germline V gene sequence: CDR1 MDHEN, CDR2 SYDVKM. Trimming removed 7 bases at V and 4 bases at J, with 17 bases between. The CDR3 runs 14 residues. CDR3 loop: CASTLSSGWYEQYF. The CDR3 DNA reads TGTGCCAGCACTCTTTCCTCAGGCTGGTACGAGCAGTACTTC.

V usage is TRBV2 and J usage is TRBJ2-7, with 7 bases lining up with TRBD1. This CDR3 spans 13 amino acids. V dropped 8 bases and J dropped 1; count of bases not matched to a gene: 5. Per the germline V gene, CDR1 is SNHLY and CDR2 is FYNNEI. CDR3 nucleotides: TGTGCCAGCCGAAAGACAGGGTCCTACGAGCAGTACTTC. Its translation is CASRKTGSYEQYF.

This chain uses TRBV9 with TRBJ2-5, with D hard to call. This CDR3 is 15 amino acids long. V was cut by 3 bases and J by 4 bases, with 16 bases left in between. The germline V gene encodes CDR1 SGDLS and CDR2 YYNGEE. CDR3 DNA sequence: TGTGCCAGCAGCGCCATTACTACCTCTAGAGAGACCCAGTACTTC. Its protein is CASSAITTSRETQYF.

This chain joins TRBV21-1 and TRBJ2-1; TRBD1 is taken as the D call from the table, unchecked against the DNA. TRBV21-1 is described as a pseudogene. There are 16 residues in the CDR3. The CDR3 coding sequence is TGTGCCAGCAGTCTCGAGGGGGGGGACCCCTACAATGAGCAGTTCTTC. It encodes CASSLEGGDPYNEQFF.

V usage is TRBV12-3 or TRBV12-4 and J usage is TRBJ2-1, with D possibly TRBD2 on 5 matching bases. The CDR3 is 15 amino acids. The ends were cut back, 1 base at V and 9 bases at J, with 16 bases in the middle. CDR3 residues: CASSLGPGKPSEQFF. CDR3 DNA sequence: TGTGCCAGCAGTTTAGGCCCCGGGAAACCCAGTGAGCAGTTCTTC.

This clonotype was seen repeatedly, ten times or more. This chain joins TRBV29-1 and TRBJ2-7; 8 positions agree with TRBD2. This CDR3 has 13 residues. CDR1 is SQVTM and CDR2 is ANQGSEA in the germline V gene. The J segment lost 6 bases and the V segment lost 7 bases, leaving 11 bases of the junction unmatched. As DNA, the CDR3 is TGCAGCGCCAGGGGACTAGTGGCGACCGAGCAGTACTTC. Its translation is CSARGLVATEQYF.

This clonotype turned up a few times. The chain joins TRBV19 to TRBJ2-7; 10 bases line up with TRBD2. Germline V lookup: CDR1 LNHDA, CDR2 SQIVND (reference sequence). Germline trimming cut 5 bases from V and 0 bases from J; bases unmatched to any gene: 4. The CDR3 is made up of 15 amino acids. This chain's CDR3 is CASSPGTSASYEQYF. CDR3 bases: TGTGCCAGTAGTCCCGGGACTAGCGCCTCCTACGAGCAGTACTTC.

V is TRBV5-1 and J is TRBJ2-7; 9 nucleotides agree with TRBD1. This CDR3 contains 14 residues. Germline CDR1 SGHRS, CDR2 YFSETQ. The V segment lost 4 bases and the J segment 6 bases; nucleotides outside the gene matches: 8. The CDR3 here is CASSQGQGTSEQYF. The CDR3 nucleotides are TGCGCCAGCAGCCAGGGACAGGGAACCTCCGAGCAGTACTTC.

This clonotype occurred many times. The genes are TRBV3-1 and TRBJ2-5; D unresolved. The CDR3 consists of 12 residues. CDR1 and CDR2 (germline): LGHDT, YNNKEL (reference sequence). The ends were cut back, 2 bases at V and 1 base at J, with 2 bases in the middle. CDR3 loop: CASSQFQETQYF. The DNA for the CDR3 is TGTGCCAGCAGCCAATTCCAAGAGACCCAGTACTTC.

This CDR3 reads CASSYWNSDSTYGYTF. Written as DNA, the CDR3 is TGTGCCAGCAGTTACTGGAATTCGGACAGCACCTATGGCTACACCTTC. The J gene is TRBJ1-2, the V gene TRBV6-2 or TRBV6-3; TRBD1 is a possible D gene (6 bases). In germline, CDR1 is MNHEY, CDR2 SVGEGT. The V gene lost 1 base and the J gene lost 4 bases, with 16 bases spanning the gap. The CDR3 has 16 amino acids.

This clonotype appeared many times. The rearrangement uses TRBV12-3 or TRBV12-4 and TRBJ2-3, with 7 bases matching TRBD2. The CDR3 totals 18 residues. Germline trimming cut 4 bases from V and 1 base from J; bases unmatched to any gene: 14. The CDR3, as DNA: TGTGCCAGCAGTTCCTACCTAGGCGGCCGGGGGGGCACAGATACGCAGTATTTT. It specifies CASSSYLGGRGGTDTQYF.

The sample holds many counts of this clonotype. V is TRBV27 and J is TRBJ2-6; the D is unclear. The CDR3 sequence is 14 residues long. Germline lookup yields CDR1 MNHEY and CDR2 SMNVEV (reference sequence). The V gene lost 2 bases and the J gene lost 0 bases, with 2 bases spanning the gap. CDR3 amino acids: CASSLTSGANVLTF. In DNA, the CDR3 is TGTGCCAGCAGTTTAACCTCTGGGGCCAACGTCCTGACTTTC. Supplemented by reference TRBV27 and TRBJ2-6, the full variable domain reads EAQVTQNPRYLITVTGKKLTVTCSQNMNHEYMSWYRQDPGLGLRQIYYSMNVEVTDKGDVPEGYKVSRKEKRNFPLILESPSPNQTSLYFCASSLTSGANVLTFGAGSRLTVL.

This clonotype was counted ten times or more. The chain employs TRBV7-9 and TRBJ2-7; either TRBD1 or TRBD2 may fit D (5 bases each). Germline CDR1 SEHNR, CDR2 FQNEAQ (reference sequence). Trimming pared 2 bases from V and 6 bases from J, leaving 17 bases between. This CDR3 spans 15 amino acids. The CDR3 DNA reads as TGTGCCAGCAGCTTATTTGTCAGTACCGGGACCGAGCAGTACTTC. It encodes CASSLFVSTGTEQYF.